The clone carrying this TCR beta chain has just one count. Antigen: not known. The data derive from a study of cytomegalovirus exposure and HLA in healthy donors. Findings of the study overall: The sole available immune exposure information was CMV serostatus.

Use of 60 Vbeta and 13 Jbeta primers characterized the PCR. Sequencing was performed with immunoSEQ multiplex PCR; in TCRdb, only in-frame clones are kept and a portion is missing. This table has about 96,000 clones, 60% to 75% appearing once. The germline gives CDR1 MDHEN, CDR2 SYDVKM. The V end was cut by 6 bases, the J end by 6 bases, with 18 bases between. The length of the CDR3 is 15 residues. The chain couples TRBV28 to TRBJ2-1; weak D call: TRBD2 (6 bases). Material for sequencing was PBMCs. The source of this sequence is a female donor in good health and CMV-seropositive. This CDR3 is CASRILGGKGNEQFF. CDR3 nucleotide sequence: TGTGCCAGCAGAATCCTTGGGGGGAAGGGCAATGAGCAGTTCTTC.